A single sample gave rise to the 23 T cell receptor beta chains below, sequenced in a study of T cells in localized non-small cell lung cancer. The method was immunoSEQ multiplex PCR; TCRdb's version includes in-frame clones alone and lacks a portion of them. Of nearly 4,500 clones detected, under 35% appear once; the ten largest clones hold under 20%. The sequences come from lung tumor tissue, collected before any cancer treatment. Receptor source: a man aged 40 to 69 with stage II squamous cell lung carcinoma.

This clone has just a few counts. The V and J genes are TRBV4-1 and TRBJ2-1; the match to TRBD2 covers 9 bases. The V segment lost 0 bases and the J segment 0 bases; nucleotides outside the gene matches: 15. Looked up from germline, CDR1 is MGHRA and CDR2 is YSYEKL. The CDR3 is made up of 21 amino acids. The CDR3 DNA reads as TGCGCCAGCAGCCAAGATCCCCTAGCGGGGTCTGCGGCCTTCTCCTACAATGAGCAGTTCTTC. This sequence encodes CASSQDPLAGSAAFSYNEQFF.

This clone was detected many times. The rearrangement uses TRBV11-3 and TRBJ2-7, with 13 bases that match TRBD2. The J segment lost 7 bases and the V segment lost 3 bases, leaving 6 bases of the junction unmatched. The CDR3 loop spans 15 amino acids. Germline V lookup: CDR1 SGHNT, CDR2 YENEEA. As DNA, the CDR3 is TGTGCCAGCAGCTTCAGACTAGCGGGGGGACGGGAGCAGTACTTC. Amino acids: CASSFRLAGGREQYF.

The chain has TRBV30 and TRBJ1-4; D remains unclear. V shed 2 bases and J shed 4 bases, with 8 bases lying between them. Germline assignment: CDR1 GTSNPN and CDR2 SVGIG (reference sequence). The CDR3 extends over 13 amino acids. CDR3 residues: CAWSREFNEKLFF. CDR3 in DNA: TGTGCCTGGAGTCGGGAGTTTAATGAAAAACTGTTTTTT.

The chain combines TRBV6-8 with TRBJ2-7; TRBD1 matches at 10 bases. The trim removed 5 bases at V and 9 bases at J, leaving 10 bases unmatched. The length of the CDR3 is 14 residues. The germline V gene encodes CDR1 MNHGY and CDR2 SAAAGT. The CDR3: CASSPLPGQGTQYF. CDR3 coding DNA: TGTGCCAGCAGTCCCCTCCCGGGACAGGGGACGCAGTACTTC.

This sequence joins TRBV6-8 and TRBJ1-1; 11 positions match TRBD1. This CDR3 has 15 residues. After removal of 4 bases from V and 10 bases from J, the junction contained 11 bases not matched to a gene. Germline assignment: CDR1 MNHGY and CDR2 SAAAGT. The CDR3 coding sequence is TGTGCCAGCAGTTCCAAAGGGACAGGGGGGTGGTTAGCTTTCTTT. This sequence encodes CASSSKGTGGWLAFF.

This clone has more than one count but fewer than ten. The chain uses TRBV29-1 and TRBJ1-1, with D unclear. V was clipped by 4 bases and J by 5 bases, with 11 bases between them. Germline V gene sequence: CDR1 SQVTM, CDR2 ANQGSEA. The CDR3 covers 12 residues. As DNA, the CDR3 is TGCAGCGTTGTTTTCGGTTCGACTGAAGCTTTCTTT. Protein sequence: CSVVFGSTEAFF.

This clone was observed a few times. The chain combines TRBV9 with TRBJ2-2, with D possibly being TRBD1 (5 bases). Germline assignment: CDR1 SGDLS and CDR2 YYNGEE. V was cut by 4 bases and J by 4 bases, with 8 bases left in between. This CDR3 comprises 13 residues. The CDR3 loop reads CASSRGFTGELFF. The CDR3 nucleotides read TGTGCCAGCAGCAGGGGCTTCACCGGGGAGCTGTTTTTT.

The CDR3 reads CASSSTGGKQSEQYF. CDR3 DNA sequence: TGCGCCAGCAGCTCGACAGGGGGCAAGCAGAGCGAGCAGTACTTC. The genes are TRBV5-1 and TRBJ2-7, with 10 bases matching TRBD1. After removal of 3 bases from V and 6 bases from J, the junction contained 9 bases not matched to a gene. The CDR3 contains 15 residues. CDR1 is SGHRS, CDR2 YFSETQ, per germline.

This clone was detected only a few times. This chain connects TRBV9 to TRBJ2-7, with D possibly called TRBD1 or TRBD2 (5 bases each). The germline V gene encodes CDR1 SGDLS and CDR2 YYNGEE. V dropped 4 bases and J dropped 5 bases, with 13 bases sitting between them. This CDR3 is 13 amino acids long. The CDR3, as DNA: TGTGCCAGCAGCACTCGGGACGTCGACGAGCAGTACTTC. Residues: CASSTRDVDEQYF.

The chain joins TRBV30 to TRBJ1-1; D call uncertain. CDR3 length: 14 residues. Germline V gene sequence: CDR1 GTSNPN, CDR2 SVGIG (reference sequence). In DNA, the CDR3 is TGTGGCCTGGACTTTAACCCTTTACACACTGAAGCTTTCTTT. Its protein product is CGLDFNPLHTEAFF.

This clone was found a few times. The DNA for the CDR3 is TGTGCCAGCAGACGCCCAGGACTAGCGGGAATGTACGAGCAGTACTTC. Encoded protein: CASRRPGLAGMYEQYF. V and J are TRBV6-8 and TRBJ2-7; TRBD2 matches at 12 bases. Germline assignment: CDR1 MNHGY and CDR2 SAAAGT. J gave up 4 bases and V 6 bases, and 10 bases lay outside the gene matches. This CDR3 has 16 amino acids.

This chain uses TRBV30 with TRBJ2-3; D is uncertain. The CDR3 consists of 11 residues. The V end was cut by 5 bases, the J end by 7 bases, with 10 bases between. Germline V gene lookup returns CDR1 GTSNPN and CDR2 SVGIG (reference sequence). As DNA, the CDR3 is TGTGCCTGGGCAGAGGCCAATACGCAGTATTTT. It encodes CAWAEANTQYF.

This clone is classed as medium-sized. This rearrangement joins TRBV9 to TRBJ2-3; 11 nucleotides line up with TRBD2. Germline CDR1 reads SGDLS; CDR2 reads YYNGEE. V was clipped by 3 bases and J by 5 bases; unmatched bases: 5. The CDR3 sequence is 15 residues long. CDR3 bases: TGTGCCAGCAGCGCCGGGCTAGCGGGAGGAGATACGCAGTATTTT. This codes for CASSAGLAGGDTQYF.

The gene calls are TRBV18 and TRBJ2-7, with 10 bases identical to TRBD1. With 4 bases clipped from V and 2 bases from J, the junction kept 5 bases outside the gene matches. Germline V lookup: CDR1 KGHSH, CDR2 LQKENI. CDR3 length equals 15 residues. The CDR3 DNA reads as TGTGCCAGCTCACGTTGGGACAGGGGACCCTACGAGCAGTACTTC. It codes for CASSRWDRGPYEQYF.

This sequence joins TRBV6-8 and TRBJ1-1; the match to TRBD1 covers 9 bases. Germline V gene lookup returns CDR1 MNHGY and CDR2 SAAAGT. The CDR3 runs to 14 residues. V gave up 4 bases and J gave up 5 bases; unmatched junction bases: 5. DNA for the CDR3: TGTGCCAGCAGTTCGTCCGGGACAGGGACTGAAGCTTTCTTT. Amino acids: CASSSSGTGTEAFF.

The J gene is TRBJ2-5, the V gene TRBV6-8; 7 bases are shared with TRBD1. Germline values: CDR1 MNHGY, CDR2 SAAAGT. The CDR3 sequence is 15 residues long. After removal of 7 bases from V and 0 bases from J, the junction contained 8 bases not matched to a gene. The CDR3 protein is CASKRQGGYQETQYF. The DNA for the CDR3 is TGTGCCAGCAAGAGACAGGGCGGGTACCAAGAGACCCAGTACTTC.

This clone was observed a handful of times. This rearrangement joins TRBV6-8 to TRBJ1-2, with D possibly TRBD1 on 6 matching bases. The CDR3 extends over 13 amino acids. With 5 bases removed from V and 8 bases from J, the gap between germline ends came to 15 bases. From germline, CDR1 is MNHGY and CDR2 SAAAGT. The DNA for the CDR3 is TGTGCCAGCAGTCAGAACGGACAGATAGGCTACACCTTC. Translated, it gives CASSQNGQIGYTF.

This sequence joins TRBV5-1 and TRBJ2-3; D gene unclear. Germline CDR1 is SGHRS and CDR2 is YFSETQ. The CDR3 totals 14 residues. The V end was cut by 4 bases, the J end by 0 bases, with 9 bases between. The CDR3 region is CASSQLPSTDTQYF. The DNA for the CDR3 is TGCGCCAGCAGCCAGTTACCTAGCACAGATACGCAGTATTTT.

This clone has a handful of counts. The chain employs TRBV6-8 and TRBJ1-2; 9 bases map to TRBD1. The CDR3 extends over 15 amino acids. Germline trimming cut 4 bases from V and 5 bases from J; bases unmatched to any gene: 8. The V gene's germline CDR1 is MNHGY and CDR2 SAAAGT. The CDR3 bases are TGTGCCAGCAGTTTGACAGGGGGGGACATATATGGCTACACCTTC. Residues: CASSLTGGDIYGYTF.

The chain links TRBV19 to TRBJ2-2, with TRBD2 as a possible D gene (6 bases). CDR3 length equals 14 residues. Germline V gene data show CDR1 as LNHDA and CDR2 as SQIVND (reference sequence). Trimming took 1 base from V and 6 from J, leaving 9 bases between them. In DNA form, the CDR3 reads TGTGCCAGTAGTATAGGCAGGGAGGCCGGGGAGCTGTTTTTT. Protein: CASSIGREAGELFF.

This clone ranks as medium-sized (0.01 to 0.1%). This rearrangement joins TRBV11-3 to TRBJ2-3; 7 nucleotides match TRBD2. The CDR3 is 17 amino acids. From germline, CDR1 is SGHNT and CDR2 YENEEA. The ends lost 5 bases at V and 0 bases at J; junction bases unmatched: 11. The CDR3 DNA is TGTGCCAGCAGCCAAAAAGGAGCGGGGCCCAGCACAGATACGCAGTATTTT. This codes for CASSQKGAGPSTDTQYF.

The CDR3 DNA reads as TGTGCCTGGAGTGTACGAGGGCGCGAGCAGTACTTC. As protein: CAWSVRGREQYF. This rearrangement joins TRBV30 to TRBJ2-7; D may be TRBD2 (5 bases). Germline V gene data show CDR1 as GTSNPN and CDR2 as SVGIG (reference sequence). The V end lost 0 bases, the J end lost 6 bases, and 9 bases lay between the germline ends. The CDR3 runs 12 residues.

The genes are TRBV30 and TRBJ2-1; D uncertain. The V gene lost 4 bases and the J gene lost 12 bases, with 13 bases spanning the gap. The CDR3 totals 11 residues. Per germline, CDR1 GTSNPN and CDR2 SVGIG (reference sequence). This chain's CDR3 is CAWTTGARQFF. The CDR3 nucleotides read TGTGCCTGGACCACTGGAGCTAGGCAGTTCTTC.